A single sample is the source of the 13 T cell receptor beta chains below, sequenced in a study of control samples from healthy donors and cancer patients. Using immunoSEQ multiplex PCR, the repertoire was profiled, and TCRdb retains in-frame clones only, with some absent. The sample contains more than 75,000 clones, about four fifths of which appear only once. Sequenced material: PBMCs. The receptor source for this set is a man between 65 and 85 years old with lung cancer.

The rearrangement joins TRBV6-2 or TRBV6-3 to TRBJ1-6; tentative D call: TRBD1 (5 bases). Germline V gene data show CDR1 as MNHEY and CDR2 as SVGEGT. The length of the CDR3 is 16 residues. The V end lost 2 bases, the J end lost 8 bases, and 16 bases lay between the germline ends. The DNA for the CDR3 is TGTGCCAGCAGTTACCGGGGACCCAACCAGGATTCACCCCTCCACTTT. The encoded protein is CASSYRGPNQDSPLHF.

The V gene is TRBV7-9, the J gene TRBJ1-2; no clear D gene. The germline V gene encodes CDR1 SEHNR and CDR2 FQNEAQ (reference sequence). The CDR3 is 16 amino acids. V lost 1 base, J lost 0 bases, and 12 bases lay in between. CDR3 sequence: CASSLVSTSTNYGYTF. In DNA, the CDR3 is TGTGCCAGCAGCTTAGTAAGCACCAGTACTAACTATGGCTACACCTTC.

The chain joins TRBV29-1 to TRBJ1-2; 10 bases map to TRBD1. The V segment lost 4 bases and the J segment 6 bases; nucleotides outside the gene matches: 5. This CDR3 contains 13 residues. Germline CDR1 SQVTM, CDR2 ANQGSEA. CDR3 sequence: CSVGTGGIHGYTF. CDR3 nucleotide sequence: TGCAGCGTTGGGACAGGGGGAATCCATGGCTACACCTTC.

J is TRBJ2-1 and V is TRBV4-1; no clear D gene. From germline, CDR1 is MGHRA and CDR2 YSYEKL. The CDR3 is 12 amino acids. Trimming left V 3 bases short and J 5 bases short, with 5 bases between. CDR3 residues: CASSQADNEQFF. The CDR3 nucleotides are TGCGCCAGCAGCCAGGCGGACAATGAGCAGTTCTTC.

The rearrangement uses TRBV5-1 and TRBJ2-3; 15 bases match TRBD2. V lost 4 bases and J lost 1; bases outside the gene matches: 10. Germline loops: CDR1 SGHRS, CDR2 YFSETQ. The CDR3 is 19 amino acids. Here the CDR3 reads CASSHGLAGGVAGTDTQYF. Here the CDR3 DNA reads TGCGCCAGCAGCCACGGACTAGCGGGGGGGGTGGCTGGCACAGATACGCAGTATTTT.

This chain connects TRBV6-4 to TRBJ1-1, with D unclear. Germline V CDR1 and CDR2: MRHNA, SNTAGT. This CDR3 spans 14 amino acids. V lost 4 bases, J lost 6 bases, and 15 bases lay in between. In DNA form, the CDR3 reads TGTGCCAGCAGTGTCGGCGGCCATGGGGCTGAAGCTTTCTTT. Translated: CASSVGGHGAEAFF.

This sequence joins TRBV27 and TRBJ2-2; tentatively, D is TRBD1 or TRBD2 (5 bases each). Germline values: CDR1 MNHEY, CDR2 SMNVEV (reference sequence). The CDR3 extends over 15 amino acids. The CDR3 nucleotides read TGTGCTCGTCCGGGACCGGGATGTGACACCGGGGAGCTGTTTTTT. Protein product: CARPGPGCDTGELFF.

The rearrangement uses TRBV19 and TRBJ2-3; D gene unclear. This CDR3 comprises 11 residues. Germline-derived CDR1 and CDR2 are LNHDA and SQIVND (reference sequence). Trimming removed 8 bases at V and 14 bases at J, with 17 bases between. The CDR3 bases are TGTGCCAGTTACGACAATCCGTGGCTGTATTTT. This codes for CASYDNPWLYF.

CDR3 DNA: TGTGCCAGTAGTTCGGGACAGGGCTTCGCACGTAATGGCTACACCTTC. It codes for CASSSGQGFARNGYTF. The gene calls are TRBV19 and TRBJ1-2, with 9 bases identical to TRBD1. The CDR3 totals 16 residues. In germline, CDR1 is LNHDA, CDR2 SQIVND (reference sequence). V trimming: 5 bases; J trimming: 6 bases; junction bases outside the gene matches: 13.

The chain uses TRBV6-5 and TRBJ2-2, with D uncertain. In germline, CDR1 is MNHEY, CDR2 SVGAGI. The V end was cut by 2 bases, the J end by 3 bases, with 4 bases between. The CDR3 contains 13 residues. Here the CDR3 DNA reads TGTGCCAGCAGTTACGGACACACCGGGGAGCTGTTTTTT. This translates into CASSYGHTGELFF.

This clone showed up just once. V is TRBV21-1 and J is TRBJ2-3. TRBV21-1 is listed as a pseudogene. This CDR3 comprises 13 residues. Here the CDR3 DNA reads TGTGCCAGCAGCACTTGGCGTTCGGATACGCAGTATTTT. It specifies CASSTWRSDTQYF.

This chain links TRBV30 with TRBJ1-4, with TRBD1 as a possible D gene (5 bases). Germline V gives CDR1 GTSNPN, CDR2 SVGIG (reference sequence). This CDR3 is 15 amino acids long. Trimming shortened V by 0 bases and J by 2 bases, and 10 bases separated the two germline ends. The CDR3 DNA is TGTGCCTGGAGTGTAGGCGCAGGGACTAATGAAAAACTGTTTTTT. Its translation is CAWSVGAGTNEKLFF.

V usage is TRBV11-2 and J usage is TRBJ1-2; no firm D call. The CDR3 is 12 amino acids. The germline V gene has CDR1 SGHAT and CDR2 FQNNGV. V lost 0 bases to trimming and J lost 4 bases, with 3 bases between them. In nucleotides, the CDR3 is TGTGCCAGCAGCTTAGATGGCTATGGCTACACCTTC. Translation: CASSLDGYGYTF.